Listed here is a single T cell receptor beta chain. The antigen remains undetermined. Arm-PCR of CDR3 regions and iRepertoire HTBI primers were used to build TCR beta libraries. One entry per CDR3 protein results from TCRdb running MiXCR on the multiplex PCR reads. The table has 440,000 or so distinct CDR3 sequences, roughly 17% seen once; the top ten hold about 10%. The time point: newly diagnosed GD, antithyroid drugs for less than 3 months. Generation of the TCR library employed RNA extracted from PBMCs. Each patient gave 7 to 10 milliliters of EDTA-anticoagulated peripheral blood. The data stem from a study of regulatory T cells in long-lasting Graves disease. Study overall: The antithyroid drugs taken by newly diagnosed Graves' patients had been used for under 3 months. Study outcomes and limitations: The work looked only at peripheral blood and did not look at thyroid tissue. Accuracy was possibly reduced by small sample size.

The trim removed 0 bases at V and 5 bases at J, leaving 5 bases unmatched. The CDR3 contains 16 residues. Germline V gene data show CDR1 as ENHRY and CDR2 as SYGVKD. These same records also appear under a second study, on T cells in Graves' hyperthyroidism and ophthalmopathy.

The sequence was collected from a young woman with Graves disease. The sequenced sample was peripheral blood mononuclear cells (PBMCs), obtained at new diagnosis, from a patient treated with antithyroid drugs. The chain links TRBV10-3 to TRBJ2-2, with TRBD1 matching 8 bases. CDR3 sequence reads: CAISESRQGATGELFF. DNA of the CDR3: TGTGCCATCAGTGAGTCGCGGCAGGGGGCGACCGGGGAGCTGTTTTTT.